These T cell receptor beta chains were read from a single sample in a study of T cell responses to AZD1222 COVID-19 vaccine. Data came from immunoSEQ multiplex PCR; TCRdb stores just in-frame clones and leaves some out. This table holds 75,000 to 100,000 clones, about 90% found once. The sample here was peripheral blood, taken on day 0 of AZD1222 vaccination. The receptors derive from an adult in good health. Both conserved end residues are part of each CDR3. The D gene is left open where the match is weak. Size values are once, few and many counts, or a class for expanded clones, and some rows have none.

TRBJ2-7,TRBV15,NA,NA,CATSRDKGSYEQYF,TGTGCCACCAGCAGAGACAAGGGCTCCTACGAGCAGTACTTC
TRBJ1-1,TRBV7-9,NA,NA,CASSLTDLTEAFF,TGTGCCAGCAGCTTAACAGACCTCACTGAAGCTTTCTTT
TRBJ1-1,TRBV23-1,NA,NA,CASSQFLRGTEAFF,TGCGCCAGCAGTCAATTCCTCCGGGGCACTGAAGCTTTCTTT
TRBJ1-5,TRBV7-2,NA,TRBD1,CASSLVGTGRDQPQHF,TGTGCCAGCAGCTTAGTTGGGACAGGGAGGGATCAGCCCCAGCATTTT
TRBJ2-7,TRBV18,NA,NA,CASSLSDYEQYF,TGTGCCAGCTCACTGTCCGACTACGAGCAGTACTTC
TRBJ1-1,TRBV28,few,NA,CASSSLYLSGGTEAFF,TGTGCCAGCAGTTCCTTATACCTCTCGGGGGGCACTGAAGCTTTCTTT
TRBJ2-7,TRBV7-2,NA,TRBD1,CASSLVRVTGEQYF,TGTGCCAGCAGCTTAGTACGTGTGACAGGGGAGCAGTACTTC
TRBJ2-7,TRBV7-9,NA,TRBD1,CASSPRTGTYEQYF,TGTGCCAGCAGCCCGCGGACAGGCACCTACGAGCAGTACTTC
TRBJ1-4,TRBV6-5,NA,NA,CASSSNGATNEKLFF,TGTGCCAGCAGTTCCAACGGTGCAACTAATGAAAAACTGTTTTTT
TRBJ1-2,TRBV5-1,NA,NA,CASSSLDSLSYGYTF,TGCGCCAGCAGCTCCCTGGACAGCCTTTCCTATGGCTACACCTTC
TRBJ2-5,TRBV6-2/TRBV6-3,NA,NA,CASSYAGQETQYF,TGTGCCAGCAGTTACGCAGGACAAGAGACCCAGTACTTC
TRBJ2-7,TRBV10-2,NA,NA,CASSDSYEQYF,TGCGCCAGCAGTGACTCCTACGAGCAGTACTTC
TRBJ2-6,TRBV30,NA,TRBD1,CAWNRGTYSGANVLTF,TGTGCCTGGAACAGGGGGACTTACTCTGGGGCCAACGTCCTGACTTTC
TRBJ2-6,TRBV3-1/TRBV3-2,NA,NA,CASSQGASGANVLTF,TGTGCCAGCAGCCAAGGCGCCTCTGGGGCCAACGTCCTGACTTTC
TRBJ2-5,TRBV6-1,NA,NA,CASSDRQETQYF,TGTGCCAGCAGTGATCGACAGGAGACCCAGTACTTC
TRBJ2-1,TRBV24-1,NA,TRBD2,CATSGRLAGTNEQFF,TGTGCCACCAGCGGACGACTAGCGGGAACCAATGAGCAGTTCTTC
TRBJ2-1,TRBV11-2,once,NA,CASSRSGNSYNEQFF,TGTGCCAGCAGCCGGTCGGGTAACTCCTACAATGAGCAGTTCTTC
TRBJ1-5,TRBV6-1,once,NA,CASSEVWGAQPQHF,TGTGCCAGCAGTGAAGTTTGGGGAGCCCAGCCCCAGCATTTT
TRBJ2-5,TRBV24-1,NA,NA,CATSDSPGGGTGEGGMIETQYF,TGTGCCACCAGTGATTCGCCAGGGGGTGGGACAGGCGAGGGAGGGATGATAGAGACCCAGTACTTC
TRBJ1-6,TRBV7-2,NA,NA,CASSLEASRSPLHF,TGTGCCAGCAGCTTAGAAGCCTCCCGCTCACCCCTCCACTTT
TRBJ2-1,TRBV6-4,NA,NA,CASSPRGASADEQFF,TGTGCCAGCAGTCCCAGGGGGGCTAGCGCGGATGAGCAGTTCTTC
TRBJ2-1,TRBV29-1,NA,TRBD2,CSVGTSGTSSYNEQFF,TGCAGCGTTGGGACTAGCGGAACCTCCTCCTACAATGAGCAGTTCTTC
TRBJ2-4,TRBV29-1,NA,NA,CSVAGRTDKNIQYF,TGCAGCGTGGCGGGTCGAACTGACAAAAACATTCAGTACTTC
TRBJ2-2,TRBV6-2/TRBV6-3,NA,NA,CASSYPQDRNTGELFF,TGTGCCAGCAGTTACCCCCAGGACAGAAACACCGGGGAGCTGTTTTTT
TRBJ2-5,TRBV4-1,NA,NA,CASSQGVLETQYF,TGCGCCAGCAGCCAAGGGGTTCTTGAGACCCAGTACTTC
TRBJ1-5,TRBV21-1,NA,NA,CASTSQPQHF,TGTGCCAGCACGTCTCAGCCCCAGCATTTT
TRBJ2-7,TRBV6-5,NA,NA,CASSYDRADEQYF,TGTGCCAGCAGTTACGATAGGGCCGACGAGCAGTACTTC
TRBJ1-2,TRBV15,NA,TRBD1,CATSRGQGTYGYTF,TGTGCCACCAGCAGAGGACAGGGGACCTATGGCTACACCTTC
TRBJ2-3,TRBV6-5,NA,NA,CASSYRELGTDTQYF,TGTGCCAGCAGTTACCGGGAATTGGGCACAGATACGCAGTATTTT
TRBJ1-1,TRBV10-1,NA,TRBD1,CASRWDSRTEAFF,TGCGCCAGCAGGTGGGACAGTCGAACTGAAGCTTTCTTT
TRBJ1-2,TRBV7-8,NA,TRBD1,CASSQGADGYTF,TGTGCCAGCAGCCAGGGGGCAGATGGCTACACCTTC
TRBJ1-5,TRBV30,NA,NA,CAWSGQPNQPQHF,TGTGCCTGGAGTGGACAGCCGAATCAGCCCCAGCATTTT
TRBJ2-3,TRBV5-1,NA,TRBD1,CASSGGTGGAPDTQYF,TGCGCCAGCAGCGGCGGGACAGGGGGCGCCCCAGATACGCAGTATTTT
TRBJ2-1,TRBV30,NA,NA,CAWRLKSSYNEQFF,TGTGCCTGGAGATTGAAGAGCTCCTACAATGAGCAGTTCTTC
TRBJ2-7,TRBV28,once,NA,CASSSGAPSKEQYF,TGTGCCAGCAGTTCAGGGGCGCCGAGTAAGGAGCAGTACTTC
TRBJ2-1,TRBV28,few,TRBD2,CASSLFSSGRAINNEQFF,TGTGCCAGCAGCCTTTTCTCTAGCGGGAGGGCCATAAACAATGAGCAGTTCTTC
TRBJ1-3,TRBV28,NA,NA,CASSFGWILSGNTIYF,TGTGCCAGCAGTTTCGGGTGGATCCTCTCTGGAAACACCATATATTTT